This paragraph covers one TCR beta chain sequence. The antigen is unknown. The entry originates in a study of blood T cells in healthy people across ages. The length of the CDR3 is 16 residues. J was trimmed by 6 bases and V by 3 bases; bases with no gene match: 9. CDR1 is MDHEN and CDR2 is SYDVKM in the germline V gene. Alongside a J-beta primer mix, a sample-barcoded 5' primer served in a second PCR lasting about 7 to 11 cycles. TCRdb ran MiXCR on the 5' RACE reads and lists one entry per CDR3 protein. The sample comprises 1.6 million or so distinct CDR3 sequences, 34% of which are singletons, and approximately 10% rests with the top ten. Study-wide results and limits: Diversity estimated from one million T cells was considered an underestimate. Researchers report that TCR beta diversity correlated strongly with naive T cell percentage.

Roughly 9.2 milliliters was the volume of peripheral blood drawn from each donor. The chain recombines TRBV28 with TRBJ2-1; 9 bases fit TRBD1. The specimen sequenced was blood. The TCR originated in a woman younger than 45 in good health. This chain's CDR3 is CASSFTGTGLFNEQFF. The CDR3 coding sequence is TGTGCCAGCAGTTTTACGGGGACAGGGCTTTTCAATGAGCAGTTCTTC.